The T cell receptor (beta chain) under discussion was sequenced for a study of T-cell reconstitution after alpha-beta-depleted transplantation in children (dated by TCRdb to 2016 to 2017). Regarding the complete study: T-cell immune reconstitution after TCRalphabeta/CD19-depleted allogeneic hematopoietic cell transplantation in children was quantitatively tracked in the study by means of TCR repertoire profiling.

On this clonotype: It lacks a known antigen. One base away there is no much larger clone; base qualities are not given.

The treatment or condition label on this specimen signifies: allogeneic hematopoietic cell transplantation with graft depleted of TCRalphabeta T cells and CD19 B cells. Transplant recipients were children who received TCRalphabeta/CD19-depleted allogeneic hematopoietic cell grafts. Library preparation was by PCR. Sequenced on an Illumina HiSeq 2500. To normalize quantification of the TCRbeta repertoire, the TCR libraries were built with molecular barcoding that relied on unique molecular identifiers. Using fastp trimming at Q25 and MiXCR clonotype assembly, TCRdb reanalyzed the public sequencing data and kept in-frame beta chains. Here each entry gathers all rows of one CDR3 protein and keeps the most common genes and DNA. The sample has approximately 800,000 distinct CDR3 sequences on record, 15% to 20% of them singletons. The ten largest clonotypes hold under 6% of the sample. The research as a whole found: In some patients, the high TCRbeta diversity seen at day 60 was put down to recipient T cells and intrathymic progenitors that had survived conditioning. Apparently early alphabetaT-cell count recovery about two months after transplant reportedly relied on only several hundred rapidly expanded clones derived from non-depleted graft cells. Over the following months the frequencies of hyperexpanded clones went down, and after one year T-cell counts and TCRbeta diversity were mostly credited to newly produced T cells.

The CDR3 has 17 amino acids, counting the end cysteine and phenylalanine. Left in the record is the CDR3 DNA by itself, 51 bases read in frame from the first base. The germline V gene specifies KGHSH as CDR1 and LQKENI as CDR2. Unmatched junction bases come to 12, with V trimmed by 3 bases and J by 6 bases. This material consisted of PBMCs, mostly from graft donor cells, taken 360 days after TCRalphabeta/CD19-depleted stem cell transplant. The V and J segments used are TRBV18 and TRBJ2-3; 10 bases in the junction line up with TRBD2. The source is a male patient younger than 18 who had a stem cell transplant for acute lymphoblastic leukemia, so the T cells may come from the graft donor. The CDR3 protein sequence reads: CASSPLRAGGPTDTQYF. The DNA sequence is as follows: TGTGCCAGCTCACCCCTTCGAGCGGGAGGGCCGACCGATACGCAGTATTTT.